This TCR beta chain was captured in a study of T-cell memory formation after mild COVID-19. Study-wide findings and caveats: Unconfirmed was the SARS-CoV-2 specificity of second-wave clones that peaked on day 37. Contracting CD8+ clones were enriched in EMRA, CD4+ mainly in CM and EM. CD4/CD8 balance characterized clones contracting day 15 to 85, and CD4+ skew characterized later expanders.

Germline V lookup: CDR1 SGHAT, CDR2 FQNNGV. CDR3 size: 13 residues. V lost 1 base and J lost 4, with 7 bases in between. This clonotype was counted at least ten times. Its cognate antigen is unknown. TCRdb recomputed calls from the 5' RACE reads with MiXCR, one row per CDR3 protein. The sample includes fewer than 150,000 distinct CDR3 sequences, about a sixth of them seen just once. The receptor's source is a man aged 18-30 years who had mild COVID-19 (a few samples of this study predate the infection). Cell type and time point are not known. The specimen sequenced was PBMCs or a T cell subset sorted from them (not recorded which). The rearrangement joins TRBV11-2 to TRBJ2-5; no clear D. Here the CDR3 DNA reads TGTGCCAGCAGCTTAGGGCAGTTAGAGACCCAGTACTTC. Translation: CASSLGQLETQYF.